This T cell receptor beta chain was recorded in a study of blood T cell repertoires in COVID-19. The overall study: T cells, B-cell-depleted T cells, or PBMCs supplied cDNA or gDNA.

The assay was immunoSEQ multiplex PCR, and TCRdb's table has in-frame clones only and misses some. This sample has roughly 380,000 clones, with over 75% found just once. V was cut by 3 bases and J by 14 bases, with 18 bases left in between. This CDR3 has 13 residues. V is TRBV12-3 or TRBV12-4 and J is TRBJ2-3; tentative D call: TRBD2 (6 bases). The specimen was PBMCs or T cells enriched from blood (not recorded which). This clonotype was obtained from a man younger than 45 who had recovered from COVID-19. This CDR3 reads CASSFTLEGSPYF. The CDR3 DNA follows: TGTGCCAGCAGTTTCACGTTGGAGGGGAGTCCGTATTTT.